The rows below give T cell receptor beta chains drawn from one sample of a study of T cells after posttransplantation cyclophosphamide. Sequencing used immunoSEQ multiplex PCR; TCRdb keeps in-frame clones, though not all of them. The profile covers roughly 13,000 clones, with around 74% appearing a single time and around 1.2% taken by the ten largest. The sample consisted of memory CD4+ T cells sorted from PBMCs. The receptors shown here come from a man aged 45-60 years. Both conserved end residues are trimmed from each CDR3. The order of the fields is V gene, J gene, CDR3 protein.

V: TRBV7-8; J: TRBJ2-6; CDR3: ASSSHRALPSGANVLT
V: TRBV4-3; J: TRBJ2-3; CDR3: ASSQHRGNTQY
V: TRBV9; J: TRBJ1-5; CDR3: ASSVTGSNQPQH
V: TRBV5-4; J: TRBJ2-4; CDR3: ASSGKAGNGGKNIQY
V: TRBV5-1; J: TRBJ2-1; CDR3: ASRTSPDRNEQF
V: TRBV7-2; J: TRBJ2-7; CDR3: ASSAGTTLDRY
V: TRBV5-1; J: TRBJ2-1; CDR3: ASSLGGLAEYNEQF
V: TRBV7-2; J: TRBJ1-5; CDR3: ASSSLQGSYQPQH
V: TRBV5-6; J: TRBJ1-4; CDR3: ASSFNLDEKLF
V: TRBV7-2; J: TRBJ2-3; CDR3: ASRRPRGGADTQY
V: TRBV2; J: TRBJ2-5; CDR3: ASSRQGTQETQY
V: TRBV5-1; J: TRBJ2-1; CDR3: ASSFRDKSEQF
V: TRBV11-2; J: TRBJ2-2; CDR3: ASSLVSGSNTGELF
V: TRBV7-9; J: TRBJ2-5; CDR3: ITLRGKWETQY
V: TRBV4-1; J: TRBJ2-7; CDR3: ASSHRRQGAYEQY
V: TRBV6-8; J: TRBJ2-5; CDR3: ASTEQGAQETQY
V: TRBV18; J: TRBJ1-1; CDR3: ASSLDSMRGGTEAF
V: TRBV7-2; J: TRBJ1-2; CDR3: ASSPPRGTTNKLYGYT
V: TRBV4-2; J: TRBJ1-5; CDR3: ASSQAFRESQPQH
V: TRBV2; J: TRBJ2-3; CDR3: ATKRDISSNTQY
V: TRBV5-4; J: TRBJ1-1; CDR3: ASRSPGQGATEAF
V: TRBV11-2; J: TRBJ1-1; CDR3: ASTEVTEAF
V: TRBV6-5; J: TRBJ2-1; CDR3: ASRRGRNEQF
V: TRBV11-2; J: TRBJ2-6; CDR3: ASSLTGPSGANVLT
V: TRBV6-5; J: TRBJ1-1; CDR3: ASSLRGTEAF
V: TRBV30; J: TRBJ1-2; CDR3: ACLTGYGYT
V: TRBV28; J: TRBJ2-5; CDR3: ASSAYAGLETQY
V: TRBV6-5; J: TRBJ1-2; CDR3: ASSYSGPRWGHGYT
V: TRBV7-2; J: TRBJ1-2; CDR3: ASSPRRQDGYT
V: TRBV5-6; J: TRBJ2-5; CDR3: ASSLSLAGTQY
V: TRBV18; J: TRBJ2-3; CDR3: ASSPPSVSTDTQY
V: TRBV4-1; J: TRBJ1-1; CDR3: ASSDRTKNTEAF
V: TRBV19; J: TRBJ1-5; CDR3: ASSPPVSSNQPQH
V: TRBV2; J: TRBJ2-1; CDR3: ASTQKEGQF
V: TRBV13; J: TRBJ2-6; CDR3: ASSLGRTTGANVLT
V: TRBV7-9; J: TRBJ2-3; CDR3: ASSSQGGGNTQY
V: TRBV4-2; J: TRBJ1-1; CDR3: ASSQEGGENTEAF
V: TRBV11-3; J: TRBJ2-3; CDR3: ASKLGGAGIDTQY
V: TRBV19; J: TRBJ1-5; CDR3: ATNSRLQGSNQPQH
V: TRBV29-1; J: TRBJ2-7; CDR3: ATREMEGYEQY
V: TRBV6-6; J: TRBJ1-6; CDR3: ASRGGNSPLH
V: TRBV6-1; J: TRBJ2-1; CDR3: ASQDRAGVLNEQF
V: TRBV10-3; J: TRBJ2-3; CDR3: AISPSGGGLDTQY
V: TRBV4-1; J: TRBJ2-1; CDR3: ASSQEHGGGALDEQF
V: TRBV7-9; J: TRBJ1-6; CDR3: ASSRDSLNYNSPLH
V: TRBV29-1; J: TRBJ1-1; CDR3: SVAGGTGGRNTEAF
V: TRBV28; J: TRBJ1-1; CDR3: ASSFGDRENTEAF
V: TRBV7-9; J: TRBJ1-2; CDR3: ASSVFGGDHGYT
V: TRBV30; J: TRBJ2-1; CDR3: AWRKAGGLEEQF
V: TRBV5-8; J: TRBJ1-2; CDR3: ASSFGPGYT
V: TRBV2; J: TRBJ2-3; CDR3: ASRARSPGDTQY
V: TRBV27; J: TRBJ2-1; CDR3: ASSLGEGDEQF
V: TRBV6-1; J: TRBJ1-6; CDR3: ASSAYRGSNSPLH
V: TRBV7-6; J: TRBJ1-6; CDR3: ASSLEGQGYNSPLH
V: TRBV13; J: TRBJ2-7; CDR3: ASSLEREGTEQY
V: TRBV4-3; J: TRBJ2-3; CDR3: ASSQTSTGGHSDTQY
V: TRBV7-2; J: TRBJ1-2; CDR3: ASSLVAPVGGGNNYGYT
V: TRBV5-6; J: TRBJ1-1; CDR3: ASSQTGGETEAF
V: TRBV5-1; J: TRBJ2-1; CDR3: ASSSGVGGLYNEQF